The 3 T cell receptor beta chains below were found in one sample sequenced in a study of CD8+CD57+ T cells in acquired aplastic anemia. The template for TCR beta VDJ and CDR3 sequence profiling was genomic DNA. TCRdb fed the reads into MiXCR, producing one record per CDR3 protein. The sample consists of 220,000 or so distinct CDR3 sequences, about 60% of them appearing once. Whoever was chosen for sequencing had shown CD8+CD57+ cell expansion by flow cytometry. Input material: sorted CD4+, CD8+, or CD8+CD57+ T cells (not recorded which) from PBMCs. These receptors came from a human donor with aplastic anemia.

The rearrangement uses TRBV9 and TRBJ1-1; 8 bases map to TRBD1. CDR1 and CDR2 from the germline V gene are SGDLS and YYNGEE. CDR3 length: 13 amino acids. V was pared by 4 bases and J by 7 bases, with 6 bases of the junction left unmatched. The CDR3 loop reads CASSLQGGIEAFF. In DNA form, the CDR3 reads TGTGCCAGCAGCTTACAGGGGGGGATTGAAGCTTTCTTT.

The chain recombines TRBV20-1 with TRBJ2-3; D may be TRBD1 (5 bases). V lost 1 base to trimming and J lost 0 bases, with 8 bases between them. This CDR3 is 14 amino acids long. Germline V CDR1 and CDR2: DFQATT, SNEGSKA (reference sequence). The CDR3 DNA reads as TGCAGTGCTAGAGGGACAAGTAGCACAGATACGCAGTATTTT. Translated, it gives CSARGTSSTDTQYF.

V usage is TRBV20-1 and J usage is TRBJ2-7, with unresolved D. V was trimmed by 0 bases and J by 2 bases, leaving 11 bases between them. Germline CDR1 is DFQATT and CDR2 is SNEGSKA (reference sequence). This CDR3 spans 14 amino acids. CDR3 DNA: TGCAGTGCTAGAGAGGACGTTGTCCCCTACGAGCAGTACTTC. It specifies CSAREDVVPYEQYF.